A selection of T cell receptor beta chains follows, all from one sample in a study of shared clonotypes between healthy human individuals. The protocol was immunoSEQ multiplex PCR, while the TCRdb copy is restricted to in-frame clones and leaves out a portion. The table lists around 2.1 million clones, approximately 94% of them singletons. The sequencing sample was made of naive CD8+ T cells from PBMCs. Every receptor here comes from a man between 18 and 29 years old in good health. Some clones in this sample may be carry-over from other donors' samples. Each CDR3 is given without its conserved first and last residue. D genes are given only for firm matches.

d_gene	v_gene	j_gene	CDR3aa
-	TRBV7-9	TRBJ2-2	ASSSKAGGANTGELF
TRBD2	TRBV30	TRBJ2-3	AGTSGRMDTQY
TRBD2	TRBV27	TRBJ2-1	ASNPAGSRNEQF
-	TRBV28	TRBJ2-1	ASSPGRAGEQF
-	TRBV30	TRBJ2-1	AWAKQTNEQF
TRBD1	TRBV2	TRBJ2-4	ASSTRGPRQGNIQY
-	TRBV27	TRBJ2-3	ASSLRTDIRGSTDTQY
-	TRBV11-3	TRBJ1-2	ASSQSTLKGGYGYT
-	TRBV7-6	TRBJ2-2	ASSLAGNTGELF
-	TRBV4-3	TRBJ2-7	ASSQDRGTVYEQY
TRBD2	TRBV2	TRBJ2-2	ASSAGLVVSGELF
TRBD2	TRBV19	TRBJ2-1	ASSTTSGGLVQF
-	TRBV6-5	TRBJ1-2	ASSYSPGAGLGYT
-	TRBV27	TRBJ2-3	ASSLSRGNTDTQY
TRBD2	TRBV5-1	TRBJ2-2	ASSAGTSGRATGELF
-	TRBV4-1	TRBJ1-5	ASSQVGGGNQPQH
TRBD1	TRBV5-1	TRBJ1-1	ASSLWTGKDTEAF
TRBD1	TRBV13	TRBJ2-4	ASSGSAGGDVDIQY
-	TRBV10-3	TRBJ1-1	AILRRYPKAF
TRBD2	TRBV11-2	TRBJ2-1	ASSLGASGRTF
-	TRBV6-5	TRBJ1-2	ASSLRWKSNYGYT
TRBD2	TRBV10-3	TRBJ2-6	AISELAGGYSGANVLT
-	TRBV15	TRBJ2-5	ATSRGSGDQETQY
TRBD1	TRBV4-3	TRBJ2-2	ASSQDPFAGQGNAGELF
TRBD2	TRBV9	TRBJ2-1	ASSARMLAGVFNEQF
TRBD2	TRBV5-1	TRBJ2-7	ASSLGAGRAYEQY
-	TRBV10-1	TRBJ1-1	ASSGGDTEAF
TRBD1	TRBV5-5	TRBJ1-4	ASSLTDRGNEKLF
-	TRBV27	TRBJ2-1	ASMFKNPGFYNEQF
TRBD2	TRBV29-1	TRBJ2-7	SVVAGGTYEQY
-	TRBV5-6	TRBJ2-6	ASSLGAGTGGANVLT
-	TRBV4-3	TRBJ2-1	ASSQEEGRLYNEQF
-	TRBV7-9	TRBJ1-2	ASSLPPQGRDYGYT
TRBD2	TRBV7-7	TRBJ2-1	AGGGPPNEQF
-	TRBV7-9	TRBJ2-3	ASSLARAGVDTQY
TRBD1	TRBV7-9	TRBJ1-2	ASSSDRVFNYGYT
-	TRBV27	TRBJ2-1	ASSFREAYNEQF
TRBD1	TRBV28	TRBJ2-3	ASSWTGLDTQY
TRBD2	TRBV4-2	TRBJ2-7	ASSQSIGLAFEQY
TRBD1	TRBV5-5	TRBJ1-2	ASSLGPGQGGGGYT
-	TRBV6-1	TRBJ1-1	ASRTRLLGTEAF
TRBD1	TRBV19	TRBJ2-7	ASSLGTGLGSYEQY
TRBD1	TRBV27	TRBJ1-1	ASMGMGAGGLDTEAF
-	TRBV28	TRBJ2-3	ASSLAAWNPDLTDTQY
-	TRBV27	TRBJ2-7	ASSLNRVGYEQY
-	TRBV19	TRBJ2-7	ASSTYRETFYEQY
-	TRBV6-5	TRBJ1-4	ASSFLGVNEKLF
-	TRBV7-2	TRBJ2-7	ASSPGPSVHEQY
-	TRBV14	TRBJ2-7	ASSLIGQRGVVLGQY
TRBD2	TRBV7-7	TRBJ2-7	ASSLGHGGAYEQY
-	TRBV27	TRBJ2-2	ASSLLGELF
-	TRBV7-9	TRBJ1-3	ASSLEAGAGNTIY
TRBD1	TRBV27	TRBJ2-3	ASSLGSGQSTDTQY
-	TRBV19	TRBJ1-1	ASSMGRGLGEAF
-	TRBV15	TRBJ2-1	ATSGSEGTIYNEQF
-	TRBV30	-	AWSSTTPYEQY
-	TRBV10-3	TRBJ2-7	AISEYRGGAYEQY
TRBD2	TRBV28	TRBJ2-7	ASSLTSGSSYEQY
-	TRBV28	TRBJ1-5	ASSLKMGWGDQPQH
-	TRBV30	TRBJ1-2	AWSSSLRGAHGYT